A single sample is the source of the 5 T cell receptor beta chains below, sequenced in a study of T cells in localized non-small cell lung cancer. Clones were read by immunoSEQ multiplex PCR, and TCRdb kept only the in-frame ones, dropping some. The data hold 23,000 or so clones, with 92% observed a single time. The material sequenced was peripheral blood, taken before any cancer treatment. These TCRs come from a woman aged 35-75 years with stage I lung adenocarcinoma.

V gene TRBV5-1 combines with J gene TRBJ1-2; D uncertain. Trimming shortened V by 1 base and J by 4 bases, and 11 bases separated the two germline ends. The CDR3 is 14 amino acids. Germline lookup yields CDR1 SGHRS and CDR2 YFSETQ. The CDR3 bases are TGCGCCAGCAGCTTGAACGAACCCCGCTATGGCTACACCTTC. Translating gives CASSLNEPRYGYTF.

The chain is built from TRBV4-1 and TRBJ2-7; D unresolved. The CDR3 spans 13 residues. V gave up 0 bases and J gave up 2 bases, with 5 bases separating them. Germline V gene sequence: CDR1 MGHRA, CDR2 YSYEKL. CDR3 sequence reads: CASSQERAYEQYF. DNA of the CDR3: TGCGCCAGCAGCCAAGAAAGGGCCTACGAGCAGTACTTC.

This chain links TRBV9 with TRBJ2-7; possibly TRBD1 for D (6 bases). V lost 3 bases to trimming and J lost 0 bases, with 13 bases between them. CDR1 is SGDLS, CDR2 YYNGEE, per germline. This CDR3 has 15 amino acids. CDR3 residues: CASSGGHASSYEQYF. In nucleotides, the CDR3 is TGTGCCAGCAGCGGGGGACACGCGAGCTCCTACGAGCAGTACTTC.

The rearrangement links TRBV11-3 to TRBJ2-2; 7 bases agree with TRBD1. The CDR3 extends over 15 amino acids. With 5 bases clipped from V and 4 bases from J, the junction kept 7 bases outside the gene matches. Germline-derived CDR1 and CDR2 are SGHNT and YENEEA. CDR3 in amino acids: CASSDRTGPTGELFF. DNA of the CDR3: TGTGCCAGCAGCGATCGGACAGGTCCCACCGGGGAGCTGTTTTTT.

This clone is a singleton in its sample. This chain links TRBV6-5 with TRBJ2-7, with 7 bases matching TRBD1. The V gene's germline CDR1 is MNHEY and CDR2 SVGAGI. V dropped 6 bases and J dropped 1; count of bases not matched to a gene: 9. This CDR3 comprises 15 residues. CDR3 nucleotide sequence: TGTGCCAGCAGCCCTCGTACGACAGGGTCCTACGAGCAGTACTTC. This sequence encodes CASSPRTTGSYEQYF.